The 18 T cell receptor beta chains presented below share a single source sample, sequenced in a study of blood T cell repertoires in COVID-19. Measured with immunoSEQ multiplex PCR; TCRdb has only the in-frame clones, and not every one. The sample contains 250,000 or so clones, around 80% of which appear only once. Sequenced input: peripheral blood. The receptors were sampled from a man between 60 and 75 years old with acute or convalescent COVID-19.

The chain recombines TRBV6-5 with TRBJ2-1, with a tentative D call TRBD1 (6 bases). The CDR3 spans 12 residues. Per the germline V gene, CDR1 is MNHEY and CDR2 is SVGAGI. Trimming took 7 bases from V and 8 from J, leaving 12 bases between them. The CDR3 loop is CASKRRGDEQFF. The CDR3 DNA reads TGTGCCAGCAAGCGCAGGGGAGATGAGCAGTTCTTC.

This chain connects TRBV28 to TRBJ2-2; the D is unclear. This CDR3 region has 14 residues. V lost 8 bases and J 1 base, leaving 11 bases between the germline ends. Germline loops: CDR1 MDHEN, CDR2 SYDVKM. The CDR3 sequence: CASLRNVNTGELFF. The CDR3 region has the DNA TGTGCCAGCCTGAGGAATGTGAACACCGGGGAGCTGTTTTTT.

J is TRBJ1-4 and V is TRBV7-9; 9 nucleotides match TRBD1. The germline gives CDR1 SEHNR, CDR2 FQNEAQ (reference sequence). CDR3 length equals 18 residues. The ends lost 5 bases at V and 0 bases at J; junction bases unmatched: 10. The CDR3 reads CASSPGTGRKTTNEKLFF. CDR3 DNA: TGTGCCAGCAGCCCAGGGACAGGGAGGAAGACAACTAATGAAAAACTGTTTTTT.

The rearrangement uses TRBV18 and TRBJ2-7, with a weak D call TRBD1 (7 bases). Trimming left V 1 base short and J 2 bases short, with 15 bases between. This CDR3 is built from 16 residues. Germline V gene data show CDR1 as KGHSH and CDR2 as LQKENI. As DNA, the CDR3 is TGTGCCAGCTCACCACGCGGGACAGCAACCCCCTACGAGCAGTACTTC. Residues: CASSPRGTATPYEQYF.

This clone has just a few counts. V gene TRBV9 combines with J gene TRBJ1-2; 8 nucleotides match TRBD1. Trimming removed 2 bases from V and 4 bases from J; junction bases left unmatched: 7. The CDR3 has 15 amino acids. The germline gives CDR1 SGDLS, CDR2 YYNGEE. The CDR3 here is CASSVRGLLGYGYTF. CDR3 nucleotide sequence: TGTGCCAGCAGCGTCAGGGGGCTCCTGGGCTATGGCTACACCTTC.

The genes are TRBV27 and TRBJ1-5, with a tentative D call TRBD1 (5 bases). This CDR3 comprises 15 residues. Deletions cut 0 bases from V and 4 bases from J, with 10 bases between. Germline V gene lookup returns CDR1 MNHEY and CDR2 SMNVEV (reference sequence). The CDR3 coding sequence is TGTGCCAGCAGTTTATCTGACAGCCGGAATCAGCCCCAGCATTTT. Residues: CASSLSDSRNQPQHF.

The chain uses TRBV19 and TRBJ1-5, with TRBD1 identical over 8 bases. CDR1 is LNHDA and CDR2 is SQIVND in the germline V gene (reference sequence). Trimming at V came to 2 bases and at J to 4 bases, leaving 7 bases not matched to a gene. This CDR3 region has 16 residues. The CDR3 bases are TGTGCCAGTAGTATAAAAGGACAGGGATTAAATCAGCCCCAGCATTTT. It specifies CASSIKGQGLNQPQHF.

V is TRBV10-3 and J is TRBJ1-1, with D maybe TRBD1 (6 bases). CDR3 size: 14 residues. The V end was cut by 4 bases, the J end by 3 bases, with 12 bases between. Germline loops: CDR1 ENHRY, CDR2 SYGVKD. CDR3 sequence (DNA): TGTGCCATCAGTGGGCCAGGGGTCGACACTGAAGCTTTCTTT. This codes for CAISGPGVDTEAFF.

A few counts support this clone. The chain links TRBV6-2 or TRBV6-3 to TRBJ1-3, with D unresolved. Between the trimmed V and J ends, which lost 0 bases and 4 bases, there was a span of 19 bases. This CDR3 contains 18 residues. The germline V gene has CDR1 MNHEY and CDR2 SVGEGT. CDR3 region: CASSYSSGGHESGNTIYF. The CDR3 DNA follows: TGTGCCAGCAGTTACTCCTCCGGTGGGCACGAATCCGGAAACACCATATATTTT.

This CDR3 reads CASSRDRGFGNTIYF. The CDR3 DNA follows: TGTGCCAGCAGCCGGGACAGGGGCTTTGGAAACACCATATATTTT. The V and J genes are TRBV5-5 and TRBJ1-3, with 10 bases that match TRBD1. The length of the CDR3 is 15 residues. CDR1 and CDR2 (germline): SGHKS, YYEKEE (reference sequence). V shed 4 bases, J shed 3 bases, and the junction held 4 bases outside the gene matches.

This clone was counted a single time. The chain employs TRBV7-9 and TRBJ2-1; D gene ambiguous. The CDR3 consists of 16 residues. V gave up 5 bases and J gave up 6 bases, with 20 bases separating them. The V gene's germline CDR1 is SEHNR and CDR2 FQNEAQ (reference sequence). CDR3 DNA: TGTGCCAGCAGCCTCTTACTACTCCCACCTCTCAATGAGCAGTTCTTC. This encodes CASSLLLLPPLNEQFF. The variable domain in full, completed from reference TRBV7-9 and TRBJ2-1, reads DTGVSQNPRHKITKRGQNVTFRCDPISEHNRLYWYRQTLGQGPEFLTYFQNEAQLEKSRLLSDRFSAERPKGSFSTLEIQRTEQGDSAMYLCASSLLLLPPLNEQFFGPGTRLTVL.

J is TRBJ2-2 and V is TRBV7-8; D is unclear. Trimming removed 0 bases at V and 1 base at J, with 9 bases between. Germline-derived CDR1 and CDR2 are SGHVS and FQNEAQ. CDR3 length equals 16 residues. The CDR3 protein is CASSLAGRLNTGELFF. CDR3 coding DNA: TGTGCCAGCAGCTTAGCGGGCAGGCTGAACACCGGGGAGCTGTTTTTT.

This chain uses TRBV13 with TRBJ2-7; D might be TRBD1 (6 bases). V was clipped by 5 bases and J by 1 base, with 12 bases between them. The germline gives CDR1 PRHDT, CDR2 FYEKMQ (reference sequence). CDR3 length: 14 amino acids. Here the CDR3 DNA reads TGTGCCAGCAGCGCAGGGGACCGATCCTACGAGCAGTACTTC. Its translation: CASSAGDRSYEQYF.

The chain couples TRBV5-1 to TRBJ1-4; 9 nucleotides line up with TRBD1. V dropped 3 bases and J dropped 8; count of bases not matched to a gene: 5. The CDR3 length is 14 residues. CDR1 is SGHRS, CDR2 YFSETQ, per germline. The CDR3 DNA reads as TGCGCCAGCAGCTCGGGACAGGGTAGGGAAAAACTGTTTTTT. Protein product: CASSSGQGREKLFF.

V usage is TRBV5-6 and J usage is TRBJ1-1, with a possible D match to TRBD1 (5 bases). From germline, CDR1 is SGHDT and CDR2 YYEEEE. The CDR3 loop spans 13 amino acids. Trimming stripped 1 base from V and 7 bases from J, with 11 bases between. The DNA of the CDR3 is TGTGCCAGCAGCTTGCTCAGGGATGGTGAAGCTTTCTTT. Amino acid sequence: CASSLLRDGEAFF.

This rearrangement joins TRBV7-9 to TRBJ2-4, with 9 bases aligning to TRBD1. Unmatched junction bases numbered 4, after V lost 5 bases and J lost 2 bases. The germline V gene has CDR1 SEHNR and CDR2 FQNEAQ (reference sequence). The CDR3 covers 15 residues. The CDR3 nucleotides are TGTGCCAGCAGCCGGGACAGGGTGCCCAAAAACATTCAGTACTTC. Translation gives CASSRDRVPKNIQYF.

This rearrangement joins TRBV9 to TRBJ2-1, with D hard to call. Germline V gives CDR1 SGDLS, CDR2 YYNGEE. The CDR3 is made up of 12 amino acids. Trimming removed 2 bases at V and 8 bases at J, with 8 bases between. Here the CDR3 reads CASSVGLDEQFF. DNA for the CDR3: TGTGCCAGCAGCGTGGGTCTAGATGAGCAGTTCTTC.

This clone was counted a single time. This chain links TRBV5-1 with TRBJ1-2, with 7 bases fitting TRBD1. The germline CDR1 and CDR2 sequences are SGHRS and YFSETQ. The length of the CDR3 is 16 residues. The junction had 14 bases not matched to a gene; V was cut back by 5 bases and J by 4 bases. Here the CDR3 DNA reads TGCGCCAGCAGGGGCGGGGACAGCATTTTTTTCTATGGCTACACCTTC. Its translation is CASRGGDSIFFYGYTF.